A selection of T cell receptor beta chains follows, all from one sample in a study of cytomegalovirus exposure and HLA in healthy donors. TCRdb keeps only in-frame clones here, not all; method: immunoSEQ multiplex PCR. The sample contains 160,000 or so clones, around 70% of which appear only once. Sequenced input: PBMCs. Receptor source: a man aged 18 to 29 in good health and CMV-seropositive. CDR3s include the opening cysteine and the closing phenylalanine or tryptophan. Fields, in order: J gene, CDR3 length, clone size, V gene, D gene, CDR3 protein, CDR3 DNA. D genes are given only for firm matches. Only some rows state a clone size, as once, few, many or a class for expanded clones.

J gene: TRBJ1-1; CDR3 length: 15; clone size: -; V gene: TRBV7-9; D gene: -; CDR3 protein: CASSFKGVGNTEAFF; CDR3 DNA: TGTGCCAGCAGCTTTAAGGGGGTGGGGAACACTGAAGCTTTCTTT
J gene: TRBJ1-1; CDR3 length: 13; clone size: -; V gene: TRBV6-1; D gene: TRBD1; CDR3 protein: CATAGTGNTEAFF; CDR3 DNA: TGTGCCACCGCCGGGACAGGGAACACTGAAGCTTTCTTT
J gene: TRBJ2-5; CDR3 length: 14; clone size: -; V gene: TRBV29-1; D gene: -; CDR3 protein: CSVDQGFGQETQYF; CDR3 DNA: TGCAGCGTCGACCAGGGGTTCGGCCAAGAGACCCAGTACTTC
J gene: TRBJ2-5; CDR3 length: 16; clone size: -; V gene: TRBV5-5; D gene: TRBD2; CDR3 protein: CASSHGERDVLETQYF; CDR3 DNA: TGTGCCAGCAGCCACGGCGAGCGGGATGTCTTGGAGACCCAGTACTTC
J gene: TRBJ1-1; CDR3 length: 14; clone size: -; V gene: TRBV6-6; D gene: -; CDR3 protein: CASSYFQERGEAFF; CDR3 DNA: TGTGCCAGCAGTTACTTCCAAGAGCGGGGTGAAGCTTTCTTT
J gene: TRBJ1-1; CDR3 length: 13; clone size: -; V gene: TRBV6-5; D gene: TRBD1; CDR3 protein: CASRMTGATEAFF; CDR3 DNA: TGTGCCAGCCGAATGACAGGGGCCACTGAAGCTTTCTTT
J gene: TRBJ1-1; CDR3 length: 15; clone size: -; V gene: TRBV5-1; D gene: -; CDR3 protein: CASSPIGGLHTEAFF; CDR3 DNA: TGCGCCAGCAGCCCCATAGGGGGTTTGCACACTGAAGCTTTCTTT
J gene: TRBJ1-2; CDR3 length: 11; clone size: -; V gene: TRBV5-8; D gene: -; CDR3 protein: CASRLRGGYTF; CDR3 DNA: TGTGCCAGCAGGTTAAGGGGTGGCTACACCTTC
J gene: TRBJ1-6; CDR3 length: 14; clone size: -; V gene: TRBV9; D gene: -; CDR3 protein: CASSVVGENSPLHF; CDR3 DNA: TGTGCCAGCAGCGTAGTTGGGGAGAATTCACCCCTCCACTTT
J gene: TRBJ2-2; CDR3 length: 15; clone size: -; V gene: TRBV5-1; D gene: TRBD1; CDR3 protein: CASSLEGGSTGELFF; CDR3 DNA: TGCGCCAGCAGCTTGGAAGGGGGCAGCACCGGGGAGCTGTTTTTT
J gene: TRBJ1-2; CDR3 length: 11; clone size: once; V gene: TRBV28; D gene: -; CDR3 protein: CASEIRALYTF; CDR3 DNA: TGTGCCAGTGAAATCAGGGCCCTCTACACCTTC
J gene: TRBJ1-5; CDR3 length: 13; clone size: -; V gene: TRBV28; D gene: TRBD1; CDR3 protein: CASIGTGALPQHF; CDR3 DNA: TGTGCCAGCATTGGCACAGGGGCTTTACCCCAGCATTTT
J gene: TRBJ2-1; CDR3 length: 13; clone size: -; V gene: TRBV5-1; D gene: -; CDR3 protein: CASSLAVSNEQFF; CDR3 DNA: TGCGCCAGCAGCTTGGCCGTGAGTAATGAGCAGTTCTTC
J gene: TRBJ2-1; CDR3 length: 13; clone size: -; V gene: TRBV29-1; D gene: TRBD1; CDR3 protein: CSVGQGIYNEQFF; CDR3 DNA: TGCAGCGTTGGACAGGGTATATACAATGAGCAGTTCTTC
J gene: TRBJ1-1; CDR3 length: 12; clone size: -; V gene: TRBV6-6; D gene: -; CDR3 protein: CASRIAGEGAFF; CDR3 DNA: TGTGCCAGCAGGATCGCCGGGGAGGGAGCTTTCTTT
J gene: TRBJ2-2; CDR3 length: 13; clone size: once; V gene: TRBV10-2; D gene: TRBD2; CDR3 protein: CASAASGGGELFF; CDR3 DNA: TGCGCCAGTGCCGCTAGCGGGGGCGGGGAGCTGTTTTTT
J gene: TRBJ1-6; CDR3 length: 15; clone size: once; V gene: TRBV6-5; D gene: -; CDR3 protein: CASSAGTTSNSPLHF; CDR3 DNA: TGTGCCAGCAGTGCCGGGACAACCTCTAATTCACCCCTCCACTTT
J gene: TRBJ1-2; CDR3 length: 14; clone size: -; V gene: TRBV5-6; D gene: TRBD1; CDR3 protein: CASSSGTGARGYTF; CDR3 DNA: TGTGCCAGCAGCTCCGGGACAGGGGCGCGGGGCTACACCTTC
J gene: TRBJ1-4; CDR3 length: 16; clone size: -; V gene: TRBV5-1; D gene: -; CDR3 protein: CASSLEWGRDNEKLFF; CDR3 DNA: TGCGCCAGCAGCTTGGAATGGGGCAGGGATAATGAAAAACTGTTTTTT
J gene: TRBJ2-2; CDR3 length: 15; clone size: -; V gene: TRBV19; D gene: -; CDR3 protein: CASSIGASAAGELFF; CDR3 DNA: TGTGCCAGTAGTATAGGGGCTAGCGCCGCCGGGGAGCTGTTTTTT
J gene: TRBJ2-1; CDR3 length: 14; clone size: -; V gene: TRBV7-2; D gene: -; CDR3 protein: CASSLESRGYEQFF; CDR3 DNA: TGTGCCAGCAGCTTAGAGAGTCGCGGTTATGAGCAGTTCTTC
J gene: TRBJ1-1; CDR3 length: 16; clone size: -; V gene: TRBV28; D gene: TRBD1; CDR3 protein: CASSDRDLGMNTEAFF; CDR3 DNA: TGTGCCAGCAGTGACAGGGATCTAGGAATGAACACTGAAGCTTTCTTT
J gene: TRBJ1-1; CDR3 length: 12; clone size: -; V gene: TRBV30; D gene: -; CDR3 protein: CAWSVQYTEAFF; CDR3 DNA: TGTGCCTGGAGTGTACAGTACACTGAAGCTTTCTTT
J gene: TRBJ1-1; CDR3 length: 15; clone size: -; V gene: TRBV30; D gene: TRBD1; CDR3 protein: CAWSVWDRVNTEAFF; CDR3 DNA: TGTGCCTGGAGTGTCTGGGACAGGGTGAACACTGAAGCTTTCTTT
J gene: TRBJ2-5; CDR3 length: 12; clone size: -; V gene: TRBV25-1; D gene: -; CDR3 protein: CASSGGPETQYF; CDR3 DNA: TGTGCCAGCAGTGGAGGTCCGGAGACCCAGTACTTC
J gene: TRBJ2-1; CDR3 length: 12; clone size: -; V gene: TRBV18; D gene: -; CDR3 protein: CASSPAANEQFF; CDR3 DNA: TGTGCCAGCTCCCCCGCGGCGAATGAGCAGTTCTTC
J gene: TRBJ1-1; CDR3 length: 13; clone size: few; V gene: TRBV13; D gene: -; CDR3 protein: CASSVDRSTEAFF; CDR3 DNA: TGTGCCAGCAGCGTGGACAGATCAACTGAAGCTTTCTTT
J gene: TRBJ1-3; CDR3 length: 17; clone size: -; V gene: TRBV6-1; D gene: -; CDR3 protein: CASSALRTASSGNTIYF; CDR3 DNA: TGTGCCAGCAGTGCCCTCCGGACAGCGTCCTCTGGAAACACCATATATTTT
J gene: TRBJ1-3; CDR3 length: 15; clone size: few; V gene: TRBV9; D gene: -; CDR3 protein: CASSATRDYGNTIYF; CDR3 DNA: TGTGCCAGCAGCGCAACCCGGGACTACGGGAACACCATATATTTT
J gene: TRBJ2-1; CDR3 length: 15; clone size: -; V gene: TRBV27; D gene: -; CDR3 protein: CASSSLRQGRNEQFF; CDR3 DNA: TGTGCCAGCAGTTCCCTCCGACAAGGGAGAAATGAGCAGTTCTTC
J gene: TRBJ1-6; CDR3 length: 16; clone size: -; V gene: TRBV19; D gene: TRBD1; CDR3 protein: CASSIASGQGGSPLHF; CDR3 DNA: TGTGCCAGTAGTATAGCGTCTGGACAGGGTGGTTCACCCCTCCACTTT
J gene: TRBJ1-1; CDR3 length: 14; clone size: once; V gene: TRBV7-3; D gene: -; CDR3 protein: CASSATGSNTEAFF; CDR3 DNA: TGTGCCAGCAGTGCAACAGGGTCGAACACTGAAGCTTTCTTT
J gene: TRBJ2-1; CDR3 length: 14; clone size: few; V gene: TRBV7-2; D gene: TRBD2; CDR3 protein: CATLPSGGYNEQFF; CDR3 DNA: TGTGCCACCCTCCCTAGCGGGGGGTACAATGAGCAGTTCTTC
J gene: TRBJ1-3; CDR3 length: 17; clone size: -; V gene: TRBV19; D gene: -; CDR3 protein: CASSTEGQFYSGNTIYF; CDR3 DNA: TGTGCCAGTAGTACAGAAGGACAGTTTTACTCTGGAAACACCATATATTTT
J gene: TRBJ2-1; CDR3 length: 16; clone size: -; V gene: TRBV19; D gene: TRBD2; CDR3 protein: CASSPGTSGRRNEQFF; CDR3 DNA: TGTGCCAGTAGTCCAGGGACTAGCGGGAGGAGGAATGAGCAGTTCTTC
J gene: TRBJ1-2; CDR3 length: 15; clone size: -; V gene: TRBV5-1; D gene: TRBD1; CDR3 protein: CASSAGQEVIYGYTF; CDR3 DNA: TGCGCCAGCAGCGCCGGACAGGAGGTTATCTATGGCTACACCTTC
J gene: TRBJ2-3; CDR3 length: 15; clone size: few; V gene: TRBV6-4; D gene: TRBD2; CDR3 protein: CASSDSSGGADTQYF; CDR3 DNA: TGTGCCAGCAGTGACTCGAGCGGGGGGGCAGATACGCAGTATTTT
J gene: TRBJ1-5; CDR3 length: 16; clone size: -; V gene: TRBV30; D gene: -; CDR3 protein: CAWSWGGAGGNQPQHF; CDR3 DNA: TGTGCCTGGAGTTGGGGGGGCGCGGGGGGCAATCAGCCCCAGCATTTT
J gene: TRBJ2-2; CDR3 length: 15; clone size: -; V gene: TRBV5-4; D gene: TRBD1; CDR3 protein: CASSPRDRSTGELFF; CDR3 DNA: TGTGCCAGCAGCCCAAGGGACAGGAGCACCGGGGAGCTGTTTTTT
J gene: TRBJ1-5; CDR3 length: 15; clone size: -; V gene: TRBV6-1; D gene: -; CDR3 protein: CASTESGALNQPQHF; CDR3 DNA: TGTGCCAGCACCGAATCTGGGGCACTCAATCAGCCCCAGCATTTT
J gene: TRBJ2-3; CDR3 length: 15; clone size: -; V gene: TRBV6-1; D gene: TRBD2; CDR3 protein: CASSENGRVVDTQYF; CDR3 DNA: TGTGCCAGCAGTGAAAACGGGAGGGTAGTTGATACGCAGTATTTT
J gene: TRBJ1-2; CDR3 length: 15; clone size: -; V gene: TRBV7-9; D gene: -; CDR3 protein: CASSLEEALFRGYTF; CDR3 DNA: TGTGCCAGCAGCCTAGAGGAGGCCCTGTTTCGAGGCTACACCTTC
J gene: TRBJ2-2; CDR3 length: 16; clone size: -; V gene: TRBV5-6; D gene: -; CDR3 protein: CASSFRQGIGTGELFF; CDR3 DNA: TGTGCCAGCAGCTTTAGGCAGGGGATTGGAACCGGGGAGCTGTTTTTT
J gene: TRBJ2-3; CDR3 length: 14; clone size: -; V gene: TRBV2; D gene: TRBD2; CDR3 protein: CASTPLAGAGTQYF; CDR3 DNA: TGTGCCAGCACCCCGCTAGCGGGAGCGGGCACGCAGTATTTT